This T cell receptor (beta chain) derives from a study of blood T cell repertoires in COVID-19. At the level of the study: The United States, Italy and Spain were the sources of the acute and convalescent COVID-19 samples.

In the authors' methods: Reference gene primer amplification yielded estimated nucleated cell counts. The protocol was immunoSEQ multiplex PCR, while the TCRdb copy is restricted to in-frame clones and leaves out a portion. The DNA was the basis for D and trimming; V, J and clone size are from that table. The table includes around 92,000 clones, 86% detected once. Unmatched junction bases numbered 2, after V lost 3 bases and J lost 7 bases. The CDR3 has 14 amino acids. The germline V gene encodes CDR1 KGHSH and CDR2 LQKENI. The chain carries TRBV18 and TRBJ1-4; 10 nucleotides match TRBD1. Sample: peripheral blood. The sequence was collected from a human donor in a cohort sampled during active COVID-19. For the CDR3, the DNA is TGTGCCAGCTCACCCCGGGACAGGGGTGAAAAACTGTTTTTT. This codes for CASSPRDRGEKLFF.